Reported below is one T cell receptor (beta chain). It was by 5' RACE with UMI labels that the TRB cDNA libraries were prepared. TCRdb reanalyzed the 5' RACE reads, giving one entry per CDR3 protein sequence and no DNA. This table lists 40,000 to 45,000 distinct CDR3 sequences. The sample is drawn from a study of CXCR3-negative and CXCR3-positive naive CD8 T cells. At the level of the study: The libraries together contributed 120 million to 150 million TRB reads, each supplying about 1.5 +/- 0.3 million.

Researchers sorted some 300,000 cells of each CD8+ T cell subset in triplicate. The receptor comes from a human donor in good health. Some clones in this sample may be carry-over from other donors' samples. The sample consisted of memory CD8+ T cells from blood.

CDR3 amino acids: CASSYTTPESSYEQYF. The chain couples TRBV6-2 or TRBV6-3 to TRBJ2-7. Germline assignment: CDR1 MNHEY and CDR2 SVGEGT. The CDR3 sequence is 16 residues long.